The present entry profiles one TCR beta chain with its context. The sample originates from a study of shared clonotypes between healthy human individuals. Clones were sequenced by immunoSEQ multiplex PCR, and TCRdb holds only the in-frame ones, with some missing. The repertoire holds about 800,000 clones, with 96% as singletons. Germline CDR1 reads MNHEY; CDR2 reads SVGAGI. The CDR3 loop spans 15 amino acids. V lost 0 bases to trimming and J lost 3 bases, with 10 bases between them. As defined, naive CD8 cells were CD45RO-negative and positively selected for CCR7, with terminally differentiated effector memory CD45RA+ cells excluded.

The chain links TRBV6-5 to TRBJ2-3, with a weak D call TRBD2 (7 bases). This TCR derives from a man aged 25 to 40 in good health. Material: naive CD8+ T cells sorted from blood. The CDR3 is CASSYSGGGTDTQYF. The CDR3 DNA follows: TGTGCCAGCAGTTACTCGGGAGGGGGAACAGATACGCAGTATTTT.